This T cell receptor (beta chain) was sequenced for a study of shared clonotypes between healthy human individuals. Germline loops: CDR1 LNHNV, CDR2 YYDKDF (reference sequence). The CDR3 is 16 amino acids. V lost 1 base and J lost 4; bases outside the gene matches: 6. The table came from immunoSEQ multiplex PCR; TCRdb's copy has only in-frame clones and leaves some out. Of roughly 640,000 clones in the sample, around 72% were seen once. The V call is TRBV15, the J call TRBJ2-2; TRBD2 matches at 7 bases. The sample taken for sequencing was memory CD4+ T cells sorted from blood. Documented subset: CD45RA-negative fraction. This clonotype was obtained from a woman under 40 in good health. The CDR3 DNA sequence: TGTGCCACCAGCAGAGGGCTAGCGGTCCTCACCGGGGAGCTGTTTTTT. It yields the protein CATSRGLAVLTGELFF.